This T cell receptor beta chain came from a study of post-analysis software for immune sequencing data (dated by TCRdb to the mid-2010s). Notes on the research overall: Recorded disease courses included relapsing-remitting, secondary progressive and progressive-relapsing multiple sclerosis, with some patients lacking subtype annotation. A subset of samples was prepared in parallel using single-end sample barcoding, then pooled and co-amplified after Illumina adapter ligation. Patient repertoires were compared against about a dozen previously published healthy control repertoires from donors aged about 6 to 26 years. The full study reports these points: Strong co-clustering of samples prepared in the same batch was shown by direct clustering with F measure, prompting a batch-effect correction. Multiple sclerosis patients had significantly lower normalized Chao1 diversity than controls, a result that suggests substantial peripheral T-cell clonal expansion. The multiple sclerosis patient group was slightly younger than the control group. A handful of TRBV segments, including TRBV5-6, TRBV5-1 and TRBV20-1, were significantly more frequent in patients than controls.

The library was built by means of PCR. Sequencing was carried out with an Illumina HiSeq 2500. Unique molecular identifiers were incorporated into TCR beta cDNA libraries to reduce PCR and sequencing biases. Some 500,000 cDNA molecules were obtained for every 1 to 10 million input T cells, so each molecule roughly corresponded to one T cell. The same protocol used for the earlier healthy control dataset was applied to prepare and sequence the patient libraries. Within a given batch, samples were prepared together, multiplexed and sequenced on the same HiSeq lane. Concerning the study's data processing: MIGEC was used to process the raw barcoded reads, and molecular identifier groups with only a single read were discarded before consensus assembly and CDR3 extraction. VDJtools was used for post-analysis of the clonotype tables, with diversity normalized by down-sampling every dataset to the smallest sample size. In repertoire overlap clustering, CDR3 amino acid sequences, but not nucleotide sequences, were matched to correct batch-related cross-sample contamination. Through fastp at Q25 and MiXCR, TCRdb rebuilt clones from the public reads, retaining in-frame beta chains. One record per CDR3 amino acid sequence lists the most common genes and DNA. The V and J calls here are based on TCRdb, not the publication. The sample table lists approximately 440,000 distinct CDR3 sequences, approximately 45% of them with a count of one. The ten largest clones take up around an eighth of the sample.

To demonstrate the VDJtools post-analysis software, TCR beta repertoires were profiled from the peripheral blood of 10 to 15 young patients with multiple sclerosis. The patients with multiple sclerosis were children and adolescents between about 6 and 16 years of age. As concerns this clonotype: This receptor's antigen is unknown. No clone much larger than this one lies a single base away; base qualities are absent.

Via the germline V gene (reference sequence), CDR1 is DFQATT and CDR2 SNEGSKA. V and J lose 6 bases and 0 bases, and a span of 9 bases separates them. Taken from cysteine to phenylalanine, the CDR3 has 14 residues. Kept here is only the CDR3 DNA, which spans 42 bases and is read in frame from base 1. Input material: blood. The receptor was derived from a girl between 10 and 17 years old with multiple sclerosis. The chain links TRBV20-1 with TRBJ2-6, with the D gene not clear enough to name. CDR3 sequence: CSAYGPSGANVLTF. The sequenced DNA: TGCAGTGCCTATGGACCCTCTGGGGCCAACGTCCTGACTTTC.